This T cell receptor beta chain appears in the sequencing data of a study of blood T cell repertoires in COVID-19. Authors' data handling: The assay estimated nucleated cells by amplifying reference gene primers. Repertoires were generated with immunoSEQ multiplex PCR, while TCRdb's copy carries only in-frame clones and drops some. For V, J and clone size, that table is used; D and trimming come from the DNA. The sample holds about 140,000 clones, around 87% seen once. Germline V gives CDR1 MDHEN, CDR2 SYDVKM. The CDR3 extends over 13 amino acids. V dropped 2 bases and J dropped 5 bases, with 9 bases sitting between them.

The TCR originated in a man in his sixties who had recovered from COVID-19. What was sequenced was PBMCs or T cells enriched from blood (not recorded which). The rearrangement links TRBV28 to TRBJ1-2, with D uncertain. Here the CDR3 DNA reads TGTGCCAGCAGTTTAGCGGCGATATATGGCTACACCTTC. As protein: CASSLAAIYGYTF.